The clone carrying this T cell receptor beta chain was picked up many times. TCRdb ran MiXCR on the 5' RACE reads and lists one entry per CDR3 protein. The sample has about 100,000 distinct CDR3 sequences; 5.9% are singletons. This CDR3 has 15 residues. V lost 6 bases and J 3 bases, leaving 15 bases between the germline ends. The entry originates in a study of identical twins. V and J are TRBV12-3 or TRBV12-4 and TRBJ1-5; no firm D call. This TCR came from a woman aged 50 to 60 in good health. The sequenced sample consisted of memory T cells sorted from blood. The CDR3 spells CASRWTSGSNQPQHF. The CDR3 DNA reads as TGTGCCAGCAGGTGGACCTCGGGGTCCAATCAGCCCCAGCATTTT.